Given below is one T cell receptor beta chain in context. Its specific antigen is unknown. The record has no base qualities; no much larger clone is one base away. TCRbeta CDR3 regions were amplified from genomic DNA by means of the immunoSEQ Assay, a bias-controlled multiplex PCR. On the study's bioinformatics: Nucleated cell counts per sample were estimated from amplification of reference gene primers within the assay. To quantify the absolute abundance of each unique TCRbeta CDR3 rearrangement, sequence reads were collapsed and filtered. Productive Simpson clonality was computed per sample as the square root of Simpson's diversity index over productive rearrangements. Sourced from immuneACCESS, this table was stored by TCRdb with only in-frame sequences that have V and J called. A share of the clones is absent; for the studies checked, an unresolved V gene accounts for under half, and the remainder has no known explanation. Clone size and V and J calls were adopted from that table, with D and trimming inferred from the DNA. Recorded for this sample are some 320,000 clones; around 92% of them occurred a single time. Of the sample, less than 3.5% falls within the top ten clones.

Enrolling through a virtual design, the prospective study's participants ranged in age from roughly 18 to 100 years and lived across 24 United States geographic areas. In the prospective study, cohorts were assigned on the basis of participant-reported clinical history obtained from a screening survey and a study questionnaire. Exposed participants had been in contact with someone with a PCR-confirmed or clinician-diagnosed COVID-19 case within 2 weeks of study entry. In the prospective study, mobile phlebotomists collected whole blood, serum and a nasopharyngeal or oropharyngeal swab from each participant. Over a roughly two-month period, participants in the prospective study had the option of providing additional blood draws and questionnaires. Before DNA extraction, prospective study blood samples were shipped either frozen or at room temperature. The source of the sample is a study of blood T cell repertoires in COVID-19 (TCRdb year 2020). As for the study more broadly: The collaborator samples originated in the United States, Italy and Spain and spanned the acute and convalescent phases of COVID-19. The samples were drawn from the first 160 participants of the ongoing ImmuneRACE study and from over a thousand subjects provided by 6 global collaborators. Where HLA class I and class II types were available, the types were taken from metadata supplied by the sample provider, not from assay-based typing. The prospective study material was composed of cDNA or gDNA derived from T cells, B-cell-depleted T cells, or PBMCs. The repertoires were released in a freely available public database intended as a resource for research on the immune response to SARS-CoV-2. Nearly every sample came with metadata listing a de-identified subject ID, COVID-19 status, age in years and sex. The dataset comprised deeply sampled blood TCRbeta repertoires from subjects exposed to, actively infected with, or recovered from COVID-19. Study-wide findings and limitations: The amount of clinical and demographic metadata varied by source and participant and was provided uncurated.

The germline V gene gives CDR1 as SGHTA and CDR2 as FQGNSA. From the cysteine up to the phenylalanine, the CDR3 has a length of 14 residues. CDR3 DNA is the only sequence kept; it has 42 bases, read in frame from the first base. V drops 5 bases and J drops 2 bases, leaving 11 bases in between. The chain was built from TRBV7-2 and TRBJ2-3, with a tentative D gene TRBD2 over 5 matching bases. Sequenced: PBMCs or T cells enriched from blood (not recorded which). The receptor comes from a woman aged 45-65 years who had been exposed to COVID-19. The CDR3 reads CASSQGLATDTQYF. The bases are TGTGCCAGCAGCCAAGGGCTAGCCACAGATACGCAGTATTTT.